This T cell receptor (beta chain) was profiled in a study of T cell repertoires and HLA-DP antigens. Germline V gives CDR1 SGDLS, CDR2 YYNGEE. Between the trimmed V and J ends, which lost 2 bases and 5 bases, there was a span of 13 bases. This CDR3 is 14 amino acids long. The method was immunoSEQ multiplex PCR; TCRdb's version includes in-frame clones alone and lacks a portion of them. The sample lists around 70,000 clones; over 75% were seen once. On this clone itself: The antigen is undetermined.

The sequence was obtained from a man in his sixties in good health and CMV-seronegative. Input material: CD4+ T cells from PBMCs. The chain uses TRBV9 and TRBJ1-1; weak D call: TRBD1 (5 bases). DNA of the CDR3: TGTGCCAGCAGCGTTGGAGGGGTTTCAACTGAAGCTTTCTTT. Amino acid sequence: CASSVGGVSTEAFF.